This TCR beta chain was retrieved from a study of vaccination effects on CD4 cells after COVID-19. Overall study: Each participant received a vaccine that was either BNT162b2 or mRNA-1273, given as two doses. Findings of the study overall: Substantial clonal contraction characterized both infection- and vaccine-induced clones late after vaccination.

Antigen-specific CD4+ T cells were expanded (with viral peptide pools) by the ViraFEST assay ahead of sequencing. Having been cultured for approximately ten days, the cells underwent CD4+ T cell isolation. Vaccine recipients, nucleocapsid antibody negative, had no prior SARS-CoV-2 infection. A density of about 2 million PBMC per well was used; these cells were cultured with 9.5 to 10 IU/ml IL-2 and around 10 ug/ml peptides. IL-2 medium supplanted half the medium on days 3 and 7. Sequencing was performed with immunoSEQ multiplex PCR; in TCRdb, only in-frame clones are kept and a portion is missing. The sample yields under 40,000 clones, 73% seen once. Trimming removed 6 bases at V and 3 bases at J, with 8 bases between. The CDR3 has 12 amino acids. CDR1 SQVTM and CDR2 ANQGSEA come from the germline V gene. Turning to this clone: Its antigen remains unidentified.

The sequencing here drew on CD4+ T cells from PBMCs cultured with HCoV-OC43 spike peptides, taken before COVID-19 vaccination. Subset denoted: HCoV-OC43 spike overlapping peptide pool stimulation. This clonotype originated in a human donor who received a COVID-19 vaccine. V is TRBV29-1 and J is TRBJ2-2; no firm D call. Here the CDR3 DNA reads TGCAGCGTAGCCCCCTACACCGGGGAGCTGTTTTTT. Protein sequence: CSVAPYTGELFF.